The clone carrying this TCR beta chain occurred once. TCRdb's table, derived via immunoSEQ multiplex PCR, lists solely in-frame clones and lacks some. The data hold tens of thousands of clones, with about 90% observed a single time. The source of the sample is a study of T cell changes during pregnancy in multiple sclerosis. The V segment lost 7 bases and the J segment 6 bases; nucleotides outside the gene matches: 5. Germline CDR1 and CDR2: LNHDA and SQIVND (reference sequence). CDR3 length: 12 residues. The clonotype comes from a female donor with multiple sclerosis, enrolled in a pregnancy study. Sequencing used CD4+ T cells from peripheral blood mononuclear cells, obtained in the first trimester of pregnancy. The J gene is TRBJ1-1, the V gene TRBV19; 7 nucleotides match TRBD1. The DNA for the CDR3 is TGTGCCAGTACCCCCAGGGGGGCTGAAGCTTTCTTT. Its protein product is CASTPRGAEAFF. Full variable domain (missing parts from reference TRBV19 and TRBJ1-1): DGGITQSPKYLFRKEGQNVTLSCEQNLNHDAMYWYRQDPGQGLRLIYYSQIVNDFQKGDIAEGYSVSREKKESFPLTVTSAQKNPTAFYLCASTPRGAEAFFGQGTRLTVV.